The present TCR beta chain was sequenced within a study of shared T cell receptors in the human thymus. Here immunoSEQ multiplex PCR was the method, and the copy in TCRdb shows in-frame clones only, minus some. The sample lists some 400,000 clones, over 90% seen once, with roughly 0.021% in the top ten. The source is a human donor. Sequencing used thymocytes.

CDR3 protein: CASSWTGKGYGYTF. The CDR3 nucleotides are TGTGCCAGCAGCTGGACAGGGAAGGGGTATGGCTACACCTTC. The chain employs TRBV28 and TRBJ1-2, with 8 bases that match TRBD1. The V and J ends lost 6 bases and 5 bases, in that order; junction bases with no gene match: 8. The CDR3 runs 14 residues. Germline CDR1 MDHEN, CDR2 SYDVKM.